This T cell receptor beta chain emerged from a study of OX40 agonist ivuxolimab in advanced cancers. Turning to the overall study: Ivuxolimab, which targeted the costimulatory receptor OX40 (CD134), was an agonistic, fully human IgG2 monoclonal antibody. Intravenous ivuxolimab was administered to patients every 2 weeks at six dose levels: 0.01, 0.1, 0.3, 1.5, 3 and 10 mg/kg. Among the roughly 54 dose-escalation patients, some 20 had hepatocellular carcinoma, 15 or so melanoma, 9 renal cell carcinoma and 9 head and neck cancer. The dose-escalation cohort was about 83% male with a mean age of 60 years, ranging from 23 to 79. Patients were allowed to have had prior anti-PD-1, anti-PD-L1 or anti-CTLA-4 therapy, and 40% of the dose-escalation patients had been treated with checkpoint inhibitors. Three dose-escalation patients achieved partial responses, one with hepatocellular carcinoma and two with cutaneous melanoma. Peripheral TCRbeta sequencing was intended to test whether TCR sequence diversity was altered and clonal T-cell expansion was caused by ivuxolimab. The paper describes the monotherapy dose-escalation part (N = 52 patients) of the phase I trial of ivuxolimab.

Broader findings and caveats from the paper: Low levels of normalized T-cell clonal expansion were also seen in some nonresponding patients. The antigen specificity of the clonally expanded peripheral T cells was not determined. Clonal expansion of both CD4+ and CD8+ blood T cells was observed from baseline to week 6 at doses 0.1 to 3.0 mg/kg. After ivuxolimab, CD8+ T cells had more expanded clones than CD4+ T cells on average. In the 0.1-3.0 mg/kg groups, partial responders had among the lowest normalized peripheral clonal expansion, particularly in CD8+ T cells.

Reading from cysteine to phenylalanine, the CDR3 counts 12 amino acids. Only the CDR3 DNA is retained, 36 bases long and in frame from the first base. V lost 8 bases and J lost 4 bases; the stretch between them is 11 bases long. According to the germline V gene, CDR1 reads SNHLY and CDR2 reads FYNNEI. To sequence the TCRbeta CDR3 region, genomic DNA was isolated from the sorted cells. The immunoSEQ Assay was used to sequence the TCRbeta CDR3 regions. TCRdb took over this immuneACCESS table, retaining in-frame rearrangements with V and J assigned. Such tables are incomplete; in checked studies, under half of the missing clones stem from an unresolved V gene, and the remainder is unexplained. The sample table lists approximately 77,000 clones, about 92% of them with a count of one. 1.5% to 2% of the sample is held by the ten biggest clonotypes. Patients with a history of autoimmune disease or receiving systemic immunosuppression were excluded from the trial. In every dose cohort, peripheral blood was drawn for TCR sequencing at baseline, cycle 4 day 1, and cycle 7 day 1. Samples came from an open-label, multicenter, first-in-human phase I dose-escalation trial of ivuxolimab. Adults with locally advanced or metastatic melanoma, renal cell, hepatocellular, or head and neck squamous cell carcinoma were enrolled in the trial. Before TCR sequencing, CD4+ and CD8+ T cells were separately sorted from peripheral blood.

This clone appeared a single time. No cognate antigen has been identified for it. Base qualities were left out, and no much larger clone turns up one base away. The sample was CD4+ or CD8+ T cells sorted from blood, taken in a trial of the OX40 agonist ivuxolimab. This TCR was recovered from an adult with an advanced solid tumor such as melanoma, head and neck, liver or kidney cancer. The chain is encoded by TRBV2 joined to TRBJ1-2; the D gene assignment is ambiguous. The nucleotides are TGTGCCAGCGATGCGGAATCCTATGGCTACACCTTC. Its protein product is CASDAESYGYTF.